This T cell receptor (beta chain) is drawn from a study of OX40 agonist ivuxolimab in advanced cancers. About the research overall: Three patients had partial responses: one hepatocellular carcinoma, two cutaneous melanoma. The study, taken as a whole, reports: The work left the antigen specificity of expanded peripheral T cells undetermined. At doses 0.1 to 3.0 mg/kg, CD4+ and CD8+ clones expanded.

As concerns this clone: The antigen is undetermined.

The data were produced by immunoSEQ multiplex PCR, yet TCRdb's version contains in-frame clones alone and is incomplete. Among 23,000 or so clones listed, roughly 89% were seen once. The input for sequencing was CD4+ or CD8+ T cells sorted from blood, taken in a trial of the OX40 agonist ivuxolimab. This clonotype was sampled from an adult with an advanced solid tumor such as melanoma, head and neck, liver or kidney cancer.

The CDR3 here is CASSPTGQGSNQPQHF. CDR3 DNA: TGTGCCAGCAGTCCTACCGGGCAGGGTAGCAATCAGCCCCAGCATTTT. This chain joins TRBV6-6 and TRBJ1-5, with a tentative D call TRBD1 (5 bases). The CDR3 sequence is 16 residues long. V shed 5 bases and J shed 0 bases, with 14 bases lying between them. Germline CDR1 and CDR2: MNHNY and SVGAGI (reference sequence).